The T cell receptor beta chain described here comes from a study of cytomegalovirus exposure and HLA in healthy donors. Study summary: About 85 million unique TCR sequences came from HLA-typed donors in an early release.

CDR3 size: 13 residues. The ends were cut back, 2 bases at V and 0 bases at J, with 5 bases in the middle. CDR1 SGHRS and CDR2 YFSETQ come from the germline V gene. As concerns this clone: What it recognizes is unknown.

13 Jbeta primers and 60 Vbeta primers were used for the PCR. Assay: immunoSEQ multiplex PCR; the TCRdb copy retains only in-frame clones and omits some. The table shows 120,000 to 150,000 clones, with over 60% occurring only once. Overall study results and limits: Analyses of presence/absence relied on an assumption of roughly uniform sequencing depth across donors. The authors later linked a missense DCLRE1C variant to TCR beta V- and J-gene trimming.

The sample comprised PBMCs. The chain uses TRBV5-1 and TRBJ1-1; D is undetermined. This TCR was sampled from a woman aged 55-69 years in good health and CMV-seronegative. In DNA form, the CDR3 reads TGCGCCAGCAGCTTAAGCCTGAACACTGAAGCTTTCTTT. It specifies CASSLSLNTEAFF.